This TCR beta chain was found in a study of tumor-infiltrating lymphocytes in primary liver carcinoma. With respect to this clonotype: Its antigen is unknown. The junction differs from germline at one of its ends, possibly a read error.

CDR3 length: 14 amino acids. The V gene's germline CDR1 is MNHEY and CDR2 SVGEGT. cDNA specific to TCR beta was made from about 0.45 ug of total RNA, with a constant-region primer employed for priming. ARM-PCR, slightly modified, supplied the TCR beta libraries through three nested multiplex PCR rounds. A C-beta reverse primer and TRBV1-TRBV30 forward primers served in each of the first two PCR rounds, at ten to eleven cycles apiece. Each CDR3 protein gets one entry after TCRdb re-called the multiplex PCR reads with MiXCR. The table includes fewer than 400,000 distinct CDR3 sequences, about 62% detected once. Regarding the study as a whole: When set against blood, tumors had a significantly higher top-250-clone fraction (p = 0.039).

Blood RNA came from unsorted whole blood; germline DNA was also extracted. The researchers drew 3.5 to 4.5 milliliters of peripheral blood before surgery. Sequences were obtained from peripheral blood. This rearrangement joins TRBV6-2 or TRBV6-3 to TRBJ2-2, with D unresolved. The receptor was isolated from a man aged 40-50 years with primary liver carcinoma and hepatitis B virus infection. For the CDR3, the DNA is TGTACCAGCAGTTACTCATGGAGCACCGGGGAGCTGTTTTTT. Protein sequence: CTSSYSWSTGELFF.